Here is one T cell receptor beta chain with its context. What it binds is not known. Profiling that covered TCR beta VDJ and CDR3 relied on genomic DNA as its template. TCRdb recomputed calls from the reads with MiXCR, one row per CDR3 protein. Found here are 200,000 or so distinct CDR3 sequences, more than 55% of them singletons; the top ten hold around 58%. In germline, CDR1 is SGHRS, CDR2 YFSETQ. The CDR3 totals 16 residues. V was pared by 4 bases and J by 5 bases, with 9 bases of the junction left unmatched. Those patients picked for sequencing had displayed CD8+CD57+ cell expansion on flow cytometry. The record originates from a study of CD8+CD57+ T cells in acquired aplastic anemia. Study-wide results and limits: CD8+ Simpson's diversity showed no significant patient-control difference.

The sequence derives from a human donor with aplastic anemia. Sequenced material: sorted CD4+, CD8+, or CD8+CD57+ T cells (not recorded which) from PBMCs. This sequence joins TRBV5-1 and TRBJ2-2; 9 bases are shared with TRBD2. CDR3 DNA: TGCGCCAGCAGCAGGATCGTAGCGGGAGCTACCGGGGAGCTGTTTTTT. Translating gives CASSRIVAGATGELFF.